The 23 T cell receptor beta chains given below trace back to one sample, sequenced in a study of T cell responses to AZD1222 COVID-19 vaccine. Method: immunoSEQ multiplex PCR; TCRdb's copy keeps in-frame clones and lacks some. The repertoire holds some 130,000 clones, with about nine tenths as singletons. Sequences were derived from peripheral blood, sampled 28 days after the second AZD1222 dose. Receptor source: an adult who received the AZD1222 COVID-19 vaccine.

CDR3 region: CASSHPAGAGDTGELFF. The CDR3 bases are TGTGCCAGCAGCCATCCGGCGGGAGCGGGGGACACCGGGGAGCTGTTTTTT. V usage is TRBV4-2 and J usage is TRBJ2-2; 8 bases match TRBD2. The germline gives CDR1 LGHNA, CDR2 YNFKEQ. The CDR3 contains 17 residues. With V trimmed by 3 bases and J by 3 bases, 9 bases remained unmatched.

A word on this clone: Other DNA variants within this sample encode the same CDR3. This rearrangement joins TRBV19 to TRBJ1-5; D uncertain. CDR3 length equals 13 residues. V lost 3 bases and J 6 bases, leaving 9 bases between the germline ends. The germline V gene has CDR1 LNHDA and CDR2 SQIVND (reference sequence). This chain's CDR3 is CASSIAGFQPQHF. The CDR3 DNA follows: TGTGCCAGTAGTATTGCCGGGTTTCAGCCCCAGCATTTT.

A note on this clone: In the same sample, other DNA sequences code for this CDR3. The CDR3 bases are TGTGCCAGCAGTGAAGAGGGCGGAGGGGGAAACACCATATATTTT. Encoded protein: CASSEEGGGGNTIYF. V usage is TRBV2 and J usage is TRBJ1-3; D is undetermined. Looked up from germline, CDR1 is SNHLY and CDR2 is FYNNEI. There are 15 residues in the CDR3. The germline V and J ends were trimmed by 1 base and 4 bases, with 11 bases remaining between them. Full variable domain (missing parts from reference TRBV2 and TRBJ1-3): EPEVTQTPSHQVTQMGQEVILRCVPISNHLYFYWYRQILGQKVEFLVSFYNNEISEKSEIFDDQFSVERPDGSNFTLKIRSTKLEDSAMYFCASSEEGGGGNTIYFGEGSWLTVV.

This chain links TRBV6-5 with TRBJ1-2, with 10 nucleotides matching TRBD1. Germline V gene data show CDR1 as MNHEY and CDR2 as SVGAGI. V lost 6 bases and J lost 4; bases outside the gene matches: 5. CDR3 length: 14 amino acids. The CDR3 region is CASSRTGGAYGYTF. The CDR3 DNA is TGTGCCAGCAGCCGGACAGGGGGTGCCTATGGCTACACCTTC.

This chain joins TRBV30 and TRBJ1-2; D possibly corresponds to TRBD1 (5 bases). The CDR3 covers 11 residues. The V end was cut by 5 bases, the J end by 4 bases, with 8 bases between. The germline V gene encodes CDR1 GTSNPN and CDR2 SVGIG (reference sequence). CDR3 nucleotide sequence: TGTGCCTGGGGAGGGACCTATGGCTACACCTTC. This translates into CAWGGTYGYTF.

CDR3 in DNA: TGTGCCACCAGTGATGGTCAGGTGCGGGAGGGTGCTTTCTTT. It encodes CATSDGQVREGAFF. This chain links TRBV24-1 with TRBJ1-1; D remains ambiguous. The CDR3 consists of 14 residues. V lost 3 bases and J 11 bases, leaving 18 bases between the germline ends. Germline V gene lookup returns CDR1 KGHDR and CDR2 SFDVKD.

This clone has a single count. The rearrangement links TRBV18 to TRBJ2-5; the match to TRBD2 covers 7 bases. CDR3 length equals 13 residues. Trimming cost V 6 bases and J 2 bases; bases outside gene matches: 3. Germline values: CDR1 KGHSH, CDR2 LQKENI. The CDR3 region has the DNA TGTGCCAGCTCTCTAGCGGAGCAAGAGACCCAGTACTTC. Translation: CASSLAEQETQYF.

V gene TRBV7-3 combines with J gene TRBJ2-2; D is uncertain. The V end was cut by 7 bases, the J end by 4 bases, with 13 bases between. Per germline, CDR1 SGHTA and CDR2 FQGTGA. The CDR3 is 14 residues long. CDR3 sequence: CASTPGPGTGELFF. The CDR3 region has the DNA TGTGCCAGCACCCCCGGCCCGGGCACCGGGGAGCTGTTTTTT.

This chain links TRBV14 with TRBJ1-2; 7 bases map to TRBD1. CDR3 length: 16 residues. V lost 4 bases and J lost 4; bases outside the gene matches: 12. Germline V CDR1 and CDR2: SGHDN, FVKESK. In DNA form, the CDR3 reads TGTGCCAGCAGCCCTAAACCGGGACAGAACTTCTATGGCTACACCTTC. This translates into CASSPKPGQNFYGYTF.

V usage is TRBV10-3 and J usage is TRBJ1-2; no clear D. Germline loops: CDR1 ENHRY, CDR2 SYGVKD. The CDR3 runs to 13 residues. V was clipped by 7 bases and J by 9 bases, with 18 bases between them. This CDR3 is CAITEERASSYTF. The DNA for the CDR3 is TGTGCCATCACTGAAGAGAGAGCATCCAGCTACACCTTC.

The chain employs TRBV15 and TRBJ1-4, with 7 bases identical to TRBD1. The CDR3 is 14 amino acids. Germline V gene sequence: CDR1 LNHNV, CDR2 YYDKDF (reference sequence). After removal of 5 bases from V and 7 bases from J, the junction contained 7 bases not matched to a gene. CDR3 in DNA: TGTGCCACCAGCTCAAGATCAGGGGGTGAAAAACTGTTTTTT. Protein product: CATSSRSGGEKLFF. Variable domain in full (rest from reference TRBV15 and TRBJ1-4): DAMVIQNPRYQVTQFGKPVTLSCSQTLNHNVMYWYQQKSSQAPKLLFHYYDKDFNNEADTPDNFQSRRPNTSFCFLDIRSPGLGDTAMYLCATSSRSGGEKLFFGSGTQLSVL.

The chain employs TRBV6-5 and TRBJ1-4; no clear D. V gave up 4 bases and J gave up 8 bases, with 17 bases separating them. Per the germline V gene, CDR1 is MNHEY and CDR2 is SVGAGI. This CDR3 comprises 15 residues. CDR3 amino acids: CASSSLGQFGEKLFF. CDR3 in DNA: TGTGCCAGCAGTTCCCTCGGCCAGTTTGGGGAAAAACTGTTTTTT.

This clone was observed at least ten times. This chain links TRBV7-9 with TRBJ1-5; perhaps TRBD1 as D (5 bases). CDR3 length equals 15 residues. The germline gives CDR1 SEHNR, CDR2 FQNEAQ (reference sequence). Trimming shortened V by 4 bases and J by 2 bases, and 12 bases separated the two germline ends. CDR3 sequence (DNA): TGTGCCAGCAGCTCTACGGGGCCGGGCAATCAGCCCCAGCATTTT. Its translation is CASSSTGPGNQPQHF.

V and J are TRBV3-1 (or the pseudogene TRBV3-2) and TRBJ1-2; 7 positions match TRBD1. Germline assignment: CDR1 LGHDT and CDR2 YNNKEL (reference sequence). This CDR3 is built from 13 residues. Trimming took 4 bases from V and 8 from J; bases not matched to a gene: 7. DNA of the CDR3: TGTGCCAGCAGCCGCAGACAGGGCCGGGGCTACACCTTC. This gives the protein CASSRRQGRGYTF.

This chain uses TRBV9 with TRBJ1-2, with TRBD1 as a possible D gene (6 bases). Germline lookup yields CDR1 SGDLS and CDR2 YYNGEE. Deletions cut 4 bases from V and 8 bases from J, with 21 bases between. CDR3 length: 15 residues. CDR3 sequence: CASSPTHGGTLGYTF. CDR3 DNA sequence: TGTGCCAGCAGCCCCACACATGGGGGGACACTCGGCTACACCTTC.

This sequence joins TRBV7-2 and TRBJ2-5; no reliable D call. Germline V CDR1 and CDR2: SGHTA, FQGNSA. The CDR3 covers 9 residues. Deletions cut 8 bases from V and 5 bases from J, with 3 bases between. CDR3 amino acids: CASGETQYF. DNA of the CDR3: TGTGCCAGCGGCGAGACCCAGTACTTC.

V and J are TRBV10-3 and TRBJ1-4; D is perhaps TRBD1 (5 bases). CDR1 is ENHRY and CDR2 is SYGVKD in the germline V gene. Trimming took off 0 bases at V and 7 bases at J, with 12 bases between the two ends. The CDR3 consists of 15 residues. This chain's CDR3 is CAISESQGGAEKLFF. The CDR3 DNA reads TGTGCCATCAGTGAGTCTCAGGGCGGAGCTGAAAAACTGTTTTTT.

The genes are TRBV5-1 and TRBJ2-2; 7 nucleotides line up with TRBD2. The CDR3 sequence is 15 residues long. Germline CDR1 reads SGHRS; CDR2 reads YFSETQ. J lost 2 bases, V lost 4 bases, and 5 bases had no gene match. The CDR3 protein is CASSPSSGNTGELFF. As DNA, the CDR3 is TGCGCCAGCAGCCCCTCTAGCGGAAACACCGGGGAGCTGTTTTTT.

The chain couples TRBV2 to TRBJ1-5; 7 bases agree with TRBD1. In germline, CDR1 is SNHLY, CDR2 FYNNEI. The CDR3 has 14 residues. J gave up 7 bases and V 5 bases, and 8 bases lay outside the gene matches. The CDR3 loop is CASSQGDSIQPQHF. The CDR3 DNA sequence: TGTGCCAGCAGTCAGGGGGACAGTATCCAGCCCCAGCATTTT. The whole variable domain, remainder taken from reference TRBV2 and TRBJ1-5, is EPEVTQTPSHQVTQMGQEVILRCVPISNHLYFYWYRQILGQKVEFLVSFYNNEISEKSEIFDDQFSVERPDGSNFTLKIRSTKLEDSAMYFCASSQGDSIQPQHFGDGTRLSIL.

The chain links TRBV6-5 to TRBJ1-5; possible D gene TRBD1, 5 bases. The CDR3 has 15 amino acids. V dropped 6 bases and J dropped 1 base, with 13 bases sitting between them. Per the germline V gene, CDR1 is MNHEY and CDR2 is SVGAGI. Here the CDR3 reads CASSSGTGSNQPQHF. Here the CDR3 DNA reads TGTGCCAGCAGCTCAGGGACGGGGAGCAATCAGCCCCAGCATTTT.

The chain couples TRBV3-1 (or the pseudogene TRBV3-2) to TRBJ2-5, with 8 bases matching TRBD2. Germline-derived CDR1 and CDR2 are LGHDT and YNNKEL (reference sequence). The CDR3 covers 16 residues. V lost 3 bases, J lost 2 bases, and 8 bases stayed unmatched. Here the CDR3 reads CASSQGQLAAQETQYF. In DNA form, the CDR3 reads TGTGCCAGCAGCCAGGGACAACTAGCGGCACAAGAGACCCAGTACTTC.

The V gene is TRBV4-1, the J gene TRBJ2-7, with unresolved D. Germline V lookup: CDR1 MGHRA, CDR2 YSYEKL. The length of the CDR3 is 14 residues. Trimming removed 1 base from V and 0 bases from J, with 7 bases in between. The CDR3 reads CASSQGHGSYEQYF. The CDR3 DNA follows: TGCGCCAGCAGCCAAGGTCACGGCTCCTACGAGCAGTACTTC.

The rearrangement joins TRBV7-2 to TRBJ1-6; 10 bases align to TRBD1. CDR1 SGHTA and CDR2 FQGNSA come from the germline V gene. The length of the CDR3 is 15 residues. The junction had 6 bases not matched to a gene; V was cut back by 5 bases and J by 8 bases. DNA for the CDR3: TGTGCCAGCAGCACTACGGGACAGGGGCATTCACCCCTCCACTTT. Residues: CASSTTGQGHSPLHF. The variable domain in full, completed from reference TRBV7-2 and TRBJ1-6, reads GAGVSQSPSNKVTEKGKDVELRCDPISGHTALYWYRQSLGQGLEFLIYFQGNSAPDKSGLPSDRFSAERTGGSVSTLTIQRTQQEDSAVYLCASSTTGQGHSPLHFGNGTRLTVT.